Listed here are 30 T cell receptor beta chains from one sample, sequenced in a study of somatic mutations in cytotoxic T cells in rheumatoid arthritis. Profiling relied on immunoSEQ multiplex PCR, and the TCRdb table lists in-frame clones only, not all of them. Among around 15,000 clones, 65% to 80% were seen once, and the ten largest hold roughly a tenth. The specimen was CD8+ T cells sorted from blood. The receptors stem from an adult with rheumatoid arthritis.

The genes are TRBV12-5 and TRBJ2-3; 10 bases are shared with TRBD2. Germline V gene lookup returns CDR1 LGHNT and CDR2 FRNRAP. Trimming removed 1 base from V and 9 bases from J; junction bases left unmatched: 7. CDR3 length: 15 amino acids. CDR3: CASGLDSGGAYTQYF. The CDR3 DNA is TGTGCTAGTGGTTTGGACAGCGGGGGGGCCTACACGCAGTATTTT.

The chain employs TRBV2 and TRBJ2-3; 16 positions agree with TRBD2. In germline, CDR1 is SNHLY, CDR2 FYNNEI. Trimming cost V 6 bases and J 2 bases; bases outside gene matches: 8. The CDR3 has 18 amino acids. The CDR3 sequence: CASRPSGLAGGYTDTQYF. CDR3 bases: TGTGCCAGCAGACCTTCGGGACTAGCGGGGGGGTACACAGATACGCAGTATTTT.

The chain has TRBV30 and TRBJ2-1; TRBD2 matches 14 bases. The V and J ends lost 4 bases and 6 bases, in that order; junction bases with no gene match: 2. The CDR3 totals 14 residues. The germline V gene encodes CDR1 GTSNPN and CDR2 SVGIG (reference sequence). This chain's CDR3 is CAWTGTSGGNEQFF. In DNA form, the CDR3 reads TGTGCCTGGACTGGGACTAGCGGGGGCAATGAGCAGTTCTTC. Looking up the rest from reference TRBV30 and TRBJ2-1 gives the full variable domain: SQTIHQWPATLVQPVGSPLSLECTVEGTSNPNLYWYRQAAGRGLQLLFYSVGIGQISSEVPQNLSASRPQDRQFILSSKKLLLSDSGFYLCAWTGTSGGNEQFFGPGTRLTVL.

This clone has more than one count but fewer than ten. This rearrangement joins TRBV27 to TRBJ1-5, with TRBD1 matching 7 bases. With V trimmed by 3 bases and J by 4 bases, 6 bases remained unmatched. This CDR3 spans 15 amino acids. The germline gives CDR1 MNHEY, CDR2 SMNVEV (reference sequence). The CDR3, as DNA: TGTGCCAGCAGTTTCACAGGGGTGGGAAATCAGCCCCAGCATTTT. Translating gives CASSFTGVGNQPQHF.

This chain joins TRBV7-8 and TRBJ2-5; 8 positions match TRBD2. Germline V gene data show CDR1 as SGHVS and CDR2 as FQNEAQ. The CDR3 consists of 15 residues. The ends lost 5 bases at V and 0 bases at J; junction bases unmatched: 5. CDR3 protein: CASSPSGGYQETQYF. CDR3 nucleotide sequence: TGTGCCAGCAGCCCGAGCGGGGGTTACCAAGAGACCCAGTACTTC.

The chain carries TRBV5-6 and TRBJ2-5; TRBD2 matches 13 bases. Germline V gene data show CDR1 as SGHDT and CDR2 as YYEEEE. V dropped 0 bases and J dropped 1; count of bases not matched to a gene: 6. The CDR3 has 18 residues. CDR3 residues: CASSLVLAGGPVQETQYF. CDR3 nucleotides: TGTGCCAGCAGCTTGGTACTAGCGGGGGGGCCTGTCCAAGAGACCCAGTACTTC. The complete variable domain, with remaining parts taken from reference TRBV5-6 and TRBJ2-5, reads DAGVTQSPTHLIKTRGQQVTLRCSPKSGHDTVSWYQQALGQGPQFIFQYYEEEERQRGNFPDRFSGHQFPNYSSELNVNALLLGDSALYLCASSLVLAGGPVQETQYFGPGTRLLVL.

The chain links TRBV10-3 to TRBJ2-3; 7 positions agree with TRBD2. Losses at the gene ends were 0 bases for V and 2 bases for J; bases not matched to a gene: 5. The CDR3 loop spans 16 amino acids. Germline CDR1 reads ENHRY; CDR2 reads SYGVKD. CDR3 DNA: TGTGCCATCAGTGAGTCGGCTAGCGGCTTCACAGATACGCAGTATTTT. Its protein product is CAISESASGFTDTQYF.

This clone ranks as medium-sized. The chain employs TRBV15 and TRBJ1-2, with TRBD1 matching 7 bases. The germline CDR1 and CDR2 sequences are LNHNV and YYDKDF (reference sequence). Trimming at V came to 4 bases and at J to 4 bases, leaving 6 bases not matched to a gene. The CDR3 is 14 amino acids. CDR3 sequence (DNA): TGTGCCACCAGCAAGGGGACAGTCTCCTATGGCTACACCTTC. It yields the protein CATSKGTVSYGYTF.

V is TRBV6-1 and J is TRBJ2-1; the D call may be TRBD1 or TRBD2 (6 bases each). Germline CDR1 reads MNHNS; CDR2 reads SASEGT. This CDR3 is built from 11 residues. The ends were cut back, 7 bases at V and 14 bases at J, with 15 bases in the middle. The CDR3, as DNA: TGTGCCAGCACGGAGGGGGATAGTGAGTTCTTC. It codes for CASTEGDSEFF.

Only a few counts were recorded for this clone. The rearrangement uses TRBV7-9 and TRBJ1-5; D call uncertain. This CDR3 is built from 14 residues. CDR1 is SEHNR, CDR2 FQNEAQ, per germline (reference sequence). The V end was cut by 0 bases, the J end by 3 bases, with 6 bases between. DNA for the CDR3: TGTGCCAGCAGCTTAGCAGGGATCAATCAGCCCCAGCATTTT. Its translation is CASSLAGINQPQHF.

The CDR3 reads CASSPTTSRANTEAFF. CDR3 sequence (DNA): TGTGCCAGCAGCCCCACCACCTCCCGGGCTAACACTGAAGCTTTCTTT. The chain joins TRBV11-2 to TRBJ1-1, with D uncertain. This CDR3 has 16 amino acids. The ends were cut back, 5 bases at V and 2 bases at J, with 18 bases in the middle. The germline CDR1 and CDR2 sequences are SGHAT and FQNNGV.

CDR3 sequence reads: CASSLGESYEQYF. Written as DNA, the CDR3 is TGTGCCAGCAGCTTAGGGGAATCCTACGAGCAGTACTTC. V usage is TRBV7-2 and J usage is TRBJ2-7; D call uncertain. V was pared by 1 base and J by 1 base, with 5 bases between. This CDR3 is 13 amino acids long. Germline-derived CDR1 and CDR2 are SGHTA and FQGNSA.

This rearrangement joins TRBV27 to TRBJ2-7; TRBD2 agrees at 8 bases. V dropped 10 bases and J dropped 6; count of bases not matched to a gene: 14. The CDR3 length is 14 residues. The germline V gene has CDR1 MNHEY and CDR2 SMNVEV (reference sequence). CDR3 nucleotide sequence: TGTGCCACCTCACCACTGGCGGGGGGCGGCGAGCAGTACTTC. Residues: CATSPLAGGGEQYF.

The CDR3 sequence: CASSFTGADNIQYF. The CDR3, as DNA: TGTGCCAGCAGCTTTACAGGGGCGGACAACATTCAGTACTTC. The chain links TRBV5-4 to TRBJ2-4, with 7 bases that match TRBD1. The CDR3 loop spans 14 amino acids. Germline-derived CDR1 and CDR2 are SGHNT and YYREEE (reference sequence). V lost 2 bases, J lost 7 bases, and 6 bases stayed unmatched.

The sample holds one count of this clone. CDR3 nucleotides: TGTGCCAGCAGCTTAGTGGCGGGGGCGGAAGGCGATGAGCAGTTCTTC. As protein: CASSLVAGAEGDEQFF. The chain recombines TRBV11-2 with TRBJ2-1; maybe TRBD2 (7 bases). This CDR3 spans 16 amino acids. The germline V gene encodes CDR1 SGHAT and CDR2 FQNNGV. Trimming took 1 base from V and 8 from J, leaving 18 bases between them.

The J gene is TRBJ2-1, the V gene TRBV5-1; D remains unclear. Per the germline V gene, CDR1 is SGHRS and CDR2 is YFSETQ. V was cut by 2 bases and J by 9 bases, with 9 bases left in between. The CDR3 contains 12 residues. The CDR3 DNA reads as TGCGCCAGCAGCTTAAACGAACTTGAGCAGTTCTTC. This translates into CASSLNELEQFF.

The rearrangement links TRBV5-1 to TRBJ2-7, with D possibly matching TRBD2 (6 bases). Germline V CDR1 and CDR2: SGHRS, YFSETQ. CDR3 length: 13 amino acids. V lost 3 bases, J lost 6 bases, and 13 bases lay in between. The CDR3 bases are TGCGCCAGCAGCTGGGACTCTGGCGGCGAGCAGTACTTC. This translates into CASSWDSGGEQYF.

The rearrangement uses TRBV9 and TRBJ1-3, with TRBD1 identical over 9 bases. J lost 2 bases, V lost 4 bases, and 7 bases had no gene match. The CDR3 sequence is 16 residues long. Looked up from germline, CDR1 is SGDLS and CDR2 is YYNGEE. The CDR3 protein is CASSLGQGSAGNTIYF. The CDR3 DNA is TGTGCCAGCAGCCTGGGACAGGGATCGGCTGGAAACACCATATATTTT.

The chain recombines TRBV4-2 with TRBJ2-5, with D possibly being TRBD2 (5 bases). Germline V lookup: CDR1 LGHNA, CDR2 YNFKEQ. The length of the CDR3 is 13 residues. V lost 1 base and J lost 6, with 9 bases in between. The CDR3 DNA follows: TGTGCCAGCAGCCAAGCCGACGGGAAGACCCAGTACTTC. As protein: CASSQADGKTQYF.

This chain connects TRBV13 to TRBJ1-5; 9 bases fit TRBD1. Germline CDR1 and CDR2: PRHDT and FYEKMQ (reference sequence). This CDR3 has 15 amino acids. Trimming removed 4 bases from V and 4 bases from J; junction bases left unmatched: 5. CDR3 in DNA: TGTGCCAGCAGCTCCCGACAGGGGGGAAATCAGCCCCAGCATTTT. It translates to CASSSRQGGNQPQHF.

The V and J genes are TRBV11-1 and TRBJ2-3; a weak D match, TRBD1 (5 bases). The V gene's germline CDR1 is SGHAT and CDR2 FQDESV (reference sequence). Trimming took 5 bases from V and 2 from J, leaving 17 bases between them. The CDR3 runs 16 residues. The CDR3 DNA is TGTGCCAGCAGCCAATTGGGGCTACGTTACACAGATACGCAGTATTTT. Translation gives CASSQLGLRYTDTQYF.

The chain combines TRBV7-8 with TRBJ1-3; no firm D call. Trimming took 5 bases from V and 2 from J, leaving 10 bases between them. Germline CDR1 SGHVS, CDR2 FQNEAQ. The CDR3 loop spans 14 amino acids. The CDR3 is CASSKDPTGNTIYF. Here the CDR3 DNA reads TGTGCCAGCAGCAAGGATCCAACTGGAAACACCATATATTTT.

V and J are TRBV7-9 and TRBJ1-2; D uncertain. Germline values: CDR1 SEHNR, CDR2 FQNEAQ (reference sequence). The length of the CDR3 is 14 residues. V was trimmed by 5 bases and J by 4 bases, leaving 14 bases between them. This CDR3 reads CASSGTWAAYGYTF. Written as DNA, the CDR3 is TGTGCCAGCAGCGGAACTTGGGCAGCCTATGGCTACACCTTC.

This clone was detected only a few times. V gene TRBV4-1 combines with J gene TRBJ1-1, with 7 bases matching TRBD1. CDR1 and CDR2 (germline): MGHRA, YSYEKL. The V and J ends lost 4 bases and 4 bases, in that order; junction bases with no gene match: 6. CDR3 length: 14 amino acids. The CDR3 loop reads CASSLRQGGTEAFF. The CDR3 coding sequence is TGCGCCAGCAGCCTCCGACAGGGTGGCACTGAAGCTTTCTTT.

The chain couples TRBV9 to TRBJ1-3; D ambiguous. Germline assignment: CDR1 SGDLS and CDR2 YYNGEE. V was pared by 0 bases and J by 0 bases, with 4 bases between. There are 14 residues in the CDR3. CDR3 DNA: TGTGCCAGCAGCGTAGCGGGCTCTGGAAACACCATATATTTT. Amino acids: CASSVAGSGNTIYF.

The chain uses TRBV29-1 and TRBJ1-2; D is unclear. The CDR3 runs 13 residues. Germline CDR1 reads SQVTM; CDR2 reads ANQGSEA. Trimming shortened V by 5 bases and J by 4 bases, and 14 bases separated the two germline ends. CDR3 sequence: CSVKEKDLYGYTF. The CDR3 nucleotides are TGCAGCGTTAAGGAGAAAGACCTCTATGGCTACACCTTC.

The chain links TRBV7-9 to TRBJ2-5; D is uncertain. The end of the DNA fits TRBJ2-7 better, so the J call may be wrong. The germline CDR1 and CDR2 sequences are SEHNR and FQNEAQ (reference sequence). The CDR3 runs 13 residues. CDR3 DNA sequence: TGTGCCAGCAGCCAACTGGGCGGCGACGAGCAGTACTTC. This sequence encodes CASSQLGGDEQYF.

This clone was counted a single time. The rearrangement uses TRBV4-1 and TRBJ2-7; 9 nucleotides line up with TRBD2. Germline CDR1 is MGHRA and CDR2 is YSYEKL. This CDR3 is built from 16 residues. V gave up 0 bases and J gave up 0 bases; unmatched junction bases: 3. The CDR3 loop is CASSQDLAGSSYEQYF. CDR3 bases: TGCGCCAGCAGCCAAGATCTAGCGGGGAGCTCCTACGAGCAGTACTTC.

This chain uses TRBV6-6 with TRBJ2-2; D remains unclear. The CDR3 extends over 12 amino acids. With 2 bases removed from V and 2 bases from J, the gap between germline ends came to 0 bases. CDR1 and CDR2 from the germline V gene are MNHNY and SVGAGI (reference sequence). The CDR3 protein is CASSYNTGELFF. CDR3 nucleotides: TGTGCCAGCAGTTACAACACCGGGGAGCTGTTTTTT.

This chain uses TRBV7-9 with TRBJ1-4, with D perhaps TRBD1 (5 bases). The V end lost 5 bases, the J end lost 6 bases, and 13 bases lay between the germline ends. Germline-derived CDR1 and CDR2 are SEHNR and FQNEAQ (reference sequence). This CDR3 spans 14 amino acids. The chain's CDR3 is CASSSGIQDEKLFF. CDR3 DNA: TGTGCCAGCAGCAGTGGCATACAGGATGAAAAACTGTTTTTT.